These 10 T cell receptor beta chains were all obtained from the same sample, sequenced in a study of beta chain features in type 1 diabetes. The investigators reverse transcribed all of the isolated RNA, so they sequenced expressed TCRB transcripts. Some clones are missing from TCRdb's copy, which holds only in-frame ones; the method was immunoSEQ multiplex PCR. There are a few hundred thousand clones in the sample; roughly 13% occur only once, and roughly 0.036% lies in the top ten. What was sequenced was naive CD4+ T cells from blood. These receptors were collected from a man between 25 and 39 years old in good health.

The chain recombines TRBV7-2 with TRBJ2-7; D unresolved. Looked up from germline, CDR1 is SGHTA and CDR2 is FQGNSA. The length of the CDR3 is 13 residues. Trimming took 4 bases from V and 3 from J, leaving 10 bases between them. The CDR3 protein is CASSSPRHYEQYF. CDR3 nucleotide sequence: TGTGCCAGCAGCTCCCCACGCCACTACGAGCAGTACTTC.

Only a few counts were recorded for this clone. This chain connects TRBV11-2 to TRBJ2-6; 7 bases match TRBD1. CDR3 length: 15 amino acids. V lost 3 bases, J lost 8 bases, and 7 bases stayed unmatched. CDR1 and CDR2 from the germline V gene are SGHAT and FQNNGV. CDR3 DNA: TGTGCCAGCAGCTTTGGGCCGGACAGGACCAACGTCCTGACTTTC. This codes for CASSFGPDRTNVLTF.

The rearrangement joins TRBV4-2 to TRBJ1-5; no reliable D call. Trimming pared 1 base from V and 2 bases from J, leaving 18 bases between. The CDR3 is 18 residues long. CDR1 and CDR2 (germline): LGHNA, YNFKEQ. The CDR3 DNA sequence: TGTGCCAGCAGCCAAGGGTTGCGGCAGGACGTCCGCAATCAGCCCCAGCATTTT. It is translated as CASSQGLRQDVRNQPQHF.

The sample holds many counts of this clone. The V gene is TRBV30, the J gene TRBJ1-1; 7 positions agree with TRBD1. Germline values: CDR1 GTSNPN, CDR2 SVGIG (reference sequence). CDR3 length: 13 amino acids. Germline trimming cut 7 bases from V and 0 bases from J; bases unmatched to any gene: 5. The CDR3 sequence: CALRTGMNTEAFF. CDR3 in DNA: TGTGCCTTAAGGACAGGAATGAACACTGAAGCTTTCTTT.

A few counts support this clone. The CDR3 here is CASSFTWTDGEQFF. The CDR3 region has the DNA TGTGCCAGCAGCTTCACCTGGACGGACGGCGAGCAGTTCTTC. This chain uses TRBV7-2 with TRBJ2-1, with D hard to call. The CDR3 sequence is 14 residues long. In germline, CDR1 is SGHTA, CDR2 FQGNSA. V was trimmed by 3 bases and J by 10 bases, leaving 16 bases between them.

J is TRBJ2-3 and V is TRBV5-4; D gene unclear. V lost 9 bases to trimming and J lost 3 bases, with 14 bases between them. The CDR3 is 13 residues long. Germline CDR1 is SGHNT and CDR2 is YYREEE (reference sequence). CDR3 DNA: TGTGCCATGGGAACCCGTGAGACAGATACGCAGTATTTT. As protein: CAMGTRETDTQYF.

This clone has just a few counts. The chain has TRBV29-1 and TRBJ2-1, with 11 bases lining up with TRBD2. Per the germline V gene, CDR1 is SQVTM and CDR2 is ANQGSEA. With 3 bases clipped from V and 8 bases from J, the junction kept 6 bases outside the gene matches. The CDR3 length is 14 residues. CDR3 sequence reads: CSVEVAGGPYEQFF. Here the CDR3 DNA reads TGCAGCGTTGAGGTAGCGGGAGGGCCCTATGAGCAGTTCTTC.

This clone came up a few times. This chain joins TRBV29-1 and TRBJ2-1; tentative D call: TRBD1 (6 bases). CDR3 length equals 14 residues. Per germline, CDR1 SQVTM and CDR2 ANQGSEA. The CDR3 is CSERGQGQYNEQFF. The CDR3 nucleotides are TGCAGTGAAAGAGGGCAGGGGCAGTACAATGAGCAGTTCTTC.

As DNA, the CDR3 is TGTGCCAGCAGTTTGTATGGCAGAATGTACCAAGAGACCCAGTACTTC. Its protein is CASSLYGRMYQETQYF. The rearrangement links TRBV28 to TRBJ2-5; no clear D. Germline lookup yields CDR1 MDHEN and CDR2 SYDVKM. V gave up 3 bases and J gave up 0 bases, with 14 bases separating them. This CDR3 spans 16 amino acids.

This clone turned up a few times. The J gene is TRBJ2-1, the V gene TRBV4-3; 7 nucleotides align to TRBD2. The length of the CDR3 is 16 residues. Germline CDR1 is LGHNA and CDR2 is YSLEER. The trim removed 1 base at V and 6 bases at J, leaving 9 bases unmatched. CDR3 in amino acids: CASSQVRGSVTNEQFF. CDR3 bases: TGCGCCAGCAGCCAAGTGCGCGGGAGTGTCACCAATGAGCAGTTCTTC.